This T cell receptor beta chain was obtained from a study of T cell changes during pregnancy in multiple sclerosis. Germline V gene sequence: CDR1 SGHDT, CDR2 YYEEEE. V was trimmed by 6 bases and J by 3 bases, leaving 9 bases between them. This CDR3 has 12 residues. Some clones are missing from TCRdb's copy, which holds only in-frame ones; the method was immunoSEQ multiplex PCR. The table includes some 60,000 clones, approximately 90% detected once. The receptor was derived from a female donor in good health, enrolled as a control in a pregnancy study. This rearrangement joins TRBV5-6 to TRBJ1-1; D gene unclear. The sample was peripheral blood, taken after pregnancy. The CDR3 nucleotides are TGTGCCAGCACGCGCGGGGACACTGAAGCTTTCTTT. This encodes CASTRGDTEAFF.